The 30 T cell receptor beta chains below were found in one sample sequenced in a study of T-cell reconstitution after alpha-beta-depleted transplantation in children. Unique molecular identifiers were incorporated during preparation of the TCRbeta library. TCRdb independently ran MiXCR on the PCR reads; one entry per CDR3 protein. The table has some 520,000 distinct CDR3 sequences, approximately 32% seen once. The sequencing here drew on PBMCs from the stem cell graft donor, taken from the stem cell graft. These receptor sequences come from a human donor who donated a stem cell graft to a child with aplastic anemia.

This clonotype appeared a few times. The CDR3 loop reads CASSLGGSSTEAFF. CDR3 nucleotide sequence: TGCGCCAGCAGCTTAGGGGGTTCGTCCACTGAAGCTTTCTTT. J is TRBJ1-1 and V is TRBV5-1; possibly TRBD1 for D (6 bases). V lost 2 bases and J lost 4, with 12 bases in between. CDR3 size: 14 residues. The germline gives CDR1 SGHRS, CDR2 YFSETQ.

This clonotype was seen only once. This chain links TRBV6-5 with TRBJ2-2, with D possibly TRBD1 on 5 matching bases. V was clipped by 2 bases and J by 5 bases, with 9 bases between them. The germline V gene encodes CDR1 MNHEY and CDR2 SVGAGI. The CDR3 extends over 14 amino acids. CDR3 nucleotides: TGTGCCAGCAGTTACCTGGGGCGGACCGGGGAGCTGTTTTTT. Protein product: CASSYLGRTGELFF.

The chain carries TRBV9 and TRBJ1-5; the match to TRBD1 covers 7 bases. This CDR3 region has 14 residues. Trimming removed 0 bases from V and 6 bases from J; junction bases left unmatched: 3. Germline V gene lookup returns CDR1 SGDLS and CDR2 YYNGEE. The CDR3 DNA follows: TGTGCCAGCAGCGTAGGGACAGGTATTCAGCCCCAGCATTTT. This codes for CASSVGTGIQPQHF. Full variable domain (outside the CDR3, taken from reference TRBV9 and TRBJ1-5): DSGVTQTPKHLITATGQRVTLRCSPRSGDLSVYWYQQSLDQGLQFLIQYYNGEERAKGNILERFSAQQFPDLHSELNLSSLELGDSALYFCASSVGTGIQPQHFGDGTRLSIL.

In this sample, this clonotype turned up a few times. This chain joins TRBV6-5 and TRBJ2-3, with D hard to call. Germline CDR1 is MNHEY and CDR2 is SVGAGI. The CDR3 is 14 residues long. Trimming stripped 0 bases from V and 4 bases from J, with 8 bases between. This CDR3 reads CASSYSISADTQYF. The CDR3 coding sequence is TGTGCCAGCAGTTACTCGATATCTGCAGATACGCAGTATTTT.

V and J are TRBV7-2 and TRBJ2-3; the match to TRBD2 covers 10 bases. Germline CDR1 and CDR2: SGHTA and FQGNSA. V lost 6 bases and J lost 2; bases outside the gene matches: 2. This CDR3 has 14 residues. The CDR3 DNA is TGTGCCAGCAGTAGCGGGGGGATCACAGATACGCAGTATTTT. This codes for CASSSGGITDTQYF.

V gene TRBV6-1 combines with J gene TRBJ1-6; D is uncertain. The germline gives CDR1 MNHNS, CDR2 SASEGT. The V and J ends lost 6 bases and 2 bases respectively, with 14 bases between them. The length of the CDR3 is 16 residues. The CDR3 is CASRPEGVAYNSPLHF. In DNA, the CDR3 is TGTGCCAGCAGGCCAGAGGGAGTCGCCTATAATTCACCCCTCCACTTT.

The rearrangement uses TRBV11-2 and TRBJ1-1; D remains ambiguous. Germline-derived CDR1 and CDR2 are SGHAT and FQNNGV. The CDR3 sequence is 13 residues long. The germline V and J ends were trimmed by 0 bases and 3 bases, with 5 bases remaining between them. The CDR3 nucleotides are TGTGCCAGCAGCTTAGAAAGGCACACTGAAGCTTTCTTT. Residues: CASSLERHTEAFF.

In its sample, this clonotype was seen a few times. The CDR3 nucleotides are TGCAGTGCGGTGTCCGGACAGGTTCAAAACATTCAGTACTTC. It specifies CSAVSGQVQNIQYF. V is TRBV20-1 and J is TRBJ2-4; 7 nucleotides agree with TRBD1. Germline V gene sequence: CDR1 DFQATT, CDR2 SNEGSKA (reference sequence). The V segment lost 6 bases and the J segment 5 bases; nucleotides outside the gene matches: 10. The CDR3 sequence is 14 residues long.

This chain joins TRBV20-1 and TRBJ2-4; D is perhaps TRBD2 (7 bases). Germline V lookup: CDR1 DFQATT, CDR2 SNEGSKA (reference sequence). This CDR3 is built from 15 residues. With 6 bases removed from V and 6 bases from J, the gap between germline ends came to 21 bases. This CDR3 reads CSAPPLGGRRNIQYF. The CDR3 bases are TGCAGTGCCCCCCCTTTGGGGGGGCGTAGAAACATTCAGTACTTC.

This clonotype was seen a few times. The V gene is TRBV12-3 or TRBV12-4, the J gene TRBJ1-2; a weak D match, TRBD1 (5 bases). Trimming took 7 bases from V and 5 from J, leaving 8 bases between them. The CDR3 spans 11 residues. In nucleotides, the CDR3 is TGTGCCAGCATGGGGGGGTATGGCTACACCTTC. It translates to CASMGGYGYTF.

The chain couples TRBV11-3 to TRBJ2-4, with a possible D match to TRBD1 (6 bases). Between the trimmed V and J ends, which lost 4 bases and 7 bases, there was a span of 11 bases. The CDR3 is 13 residues long. CDR1 and CDR2 (germline): SGHNT, YENEEA. Here the CDR3 reads CASSYTQGNIQYF. Here the CDR3 DNA reads TGTGCCAGCAGCTATACACAGGGTAACATTCAGTACTTC.

This chain joins TRBV21-1 and TRBJ2-7; TRBD1, the D gene given by the table, was not confirmed from the DNA. TRBV21-1 has pseudogene status. There are 14 residues in the CDR3. The CDR3 DNA reads as TGTGCCAGCAGCTCCTGGCCGGGATCCTACGAGCAGTACGTC. This encodes CASSSWPGSYEQYV.

The sample holds a few counts of this clonotype. The rearrangement joins TRBV28 to TRBJ2-7, with 7 bases matching TRBD1. Germline trimming cut 3 bases from V and 3 bases from J; bases unmatched to any gene: 11. Germline CDR1 and CDR2: MDHEN and SYDVKM. The CDR3 has 16 amino acids. The CDR3 bases are TGTGCCAGCAGTTTTTATGAGGCGACAGGGAGCTACGAGCAGTACTTC. Translating it yields CASSFYEATGSYEQYF.

The chain recombines TRBV4-3 with TRBJ2-1; D is uncertain. This CDR3 is built from 15 residues. Germline V gene lookup returns CDR1 LGHNA and CDR2 YSLEER. Trimming stripped 0 bases from V and 11 bases from J, with 17 bases between. In DNA form, the CDR3 reads TGCGCCAGCAGCCAAGAGCATAGGGCTGAGAATCAGCAGTTCTTC. Protein: CASSQEHRAENQQFF.

The rearrangement links TRBV9 to TRBJ2-5; the match to TRBD1 covers 8 bases. The CDR3 runs 14 residues. V dropped 4 bases and J dropped 4; count of bases not matched to a gene: 6. Germline assignment: CDR1 SGDLS and CDR2 YYNGEE. CDR3 nucleotides: TGTGCCAGCAGCCCAGGGGGCCTGAGAGAGACCCAGTACTTC. It translates to CASSPGGLRETQYF.

The V gene is TRBV18, the J gene TRBJ1-2; D perhaps matches TRBD1 (6 bases). Trimming removed 0 bases at V and 4 bases at J, with 12 bases between. CDR1 is KGHSH, CDR2 LQKENI, per germline. There are 15 residues in the CDR3. The CDR3 nucleotides are TGTGCCAGCTCACCACCGGCGGCGGACAGCTATGGCTACACCTTC. It translates to CASSPPAADSYGYTF.

This clonotype was seen only a few times. The rearrangement uses TRBV7-9 and TRBJ2-5; possible D gene TRBD1, 5 bases. Germline V CDR1 and CDR2: SEHNR, FQNEAQ (reference sequence). CDR3 size: 16 residues. Trimming shortened V by 1 base and J by 6 bases, and 18 bases separated the two germline ends. The CDR3 sequence is CASSLDLQGILKTQYF. Here the CDR3 DNA reads TGTGCCAGCAGCTTAGACTTGCAGGGTATCTTAAAGACCCAGTACTTC.

This clonotype was seen a few times. The chain has TRBV20-1 and TRBJ1-2; D remains unclear. Trimming cost V 3 bases and J 2 bases, with 16 bases left between them. Germline CDR1 and CDR2: DFQATT and SNEGSKA (reference sequence). The CDR3 totals 15 residues. The CDR3 loop reads CSASAYDGPNYGYTF. The CDR3 nucleotides read TGCAGTGCTAGCGCCTACGACGGGCCGAACTATGGCTACACCTTC.

The CDR3 DNA reads as TGTGCCAGCAGCTTCCACACAGATACGCAGTATTTT. The encoded protein is CASSFHTDTQYF. This chain joins TRBV5-4 and TRBJ2-3; D remains unclear. The V gene's germline CDR1 is SGHNT and CDR2 YYREEE (reference sequence). The CDR3 contains 12 residues. Trimming shortened V by 2 bases and J by 2 bases, and 3 bases separated the two germline ends.

The gene calls are TRBV7-8 and TRBJ1-5; 10 nucleotides line up with TRBD1. Losses at the gene ends were 1 base for V and 1 base for J; bases not matched to a gene: 10. The CDR3 covers 19 residues. The germline V gene has CDR1 SGHVS and CDR2 FQNEAQ. The CDR3 protein is CASSLDRDRGFLSNQPQHF. Here the CDR3 DNA reads TGTGCCAGCAGCTTAGACCGGGACAGGGGATTCCTGAGCAATCAGCCCCAGCATTTT.

The chain is built from TRBV24-1 and TRBJ2-1; 11 nucleotides line up with TRBD2. Trimming removed 0 bases from V and 8 bases from J; junction bases left unmatched: 5. In germline, CDR1 is KGHDR, CDR2 SFDVKD. The CDR3 length is 16 residues. This CDR3 is CATSDLTSGSLDEQFF. In DNA form, the CDR3 reads TGTGCCACCAGTGATTTGACTAGCGGGAGTTTGGATGAGCAGTTCTTC.

This clonotype was picked up many times. This sequence joins TRBV29-1 and TRBJ1-5; D is unclear. In germline, CDR1 is SQVTM, CDR2 ANQGSEA. Trimming removed 6 bases from V and 1 base from J, with 19 bases in between. The CDR3 contains 16 residues. As DNA, the CDR3 is TGCAGCGTCGCAATAGAGGGTTTTGGGAGCAATCAGCCCCAGCATTTT. It codes for CSVAIEGFGSNQPQHF. Combining the CDR3 with reference TRBV29-1 and TRBJ1-5 gives the whole variable domain SAVISQKPSRDICQRGTSLTIQCQVDSQVTMMFWYRQQPGQSLTLIATANQGSEATYESGFVIDKFPISRPNLTFSTLTVSNMSPEDSSIYLCSVAIEGFGSNQPQHFGDGTRLSIL.

There are a few counts of this clonotype. The chain links TRBV29-1 to TRBJ2-5; 7 bases align to TRBD2. Germline values: CDR1 SQVTM, CDR2 ANQGSEA. J gave up 7 bases and V 7 bases, and 12 bases lay outside the gene matches. This CDR3 has 13 residues. CDR3 bases: TGCAGCGCTGGGAGGGAGAGAGCACGGACCCAGTACTTC. It translates to CSAGRERARTQYF. The full variable domain, with the rest looked up from reference TRBV29-1 and TRBJ2-5, is SAVISQKPSRDICQRGTSLTIQCQVDSQVTMMFWYRQQPGQSLTLIATANQGSEATYESGFVIDKFPISRPNLTFSTLTVSNMSPEDSSIYLCSAGRERARTQYFGPGTRLLVL.

The chain employs TRBV29-1 and TRBJ2-1; 11 bases map to TRBD2. The CDR3 sequence is 16 residues long. With 1 base clipped from V and 5 bases from J, the junction kept 7 bases outside the gene matches. Per germline, CDR1 SQVTM and CDR2 ANQGSEA. This CDR3 reads CSVEGVAGGPDNEQFF. The CDR3 DNA follows: TGCAGCGTTGAAGGGGTAGCGGGAGGGCCGGACAATGAGCAGTTCTTC.

This chain joins TRBV7-9 and TRBJ1-1; 7 nucleotides line up with TRBD1. The CDR3 extends over 15 amino acids. Losses at the gene ends were 5 bases for V and 0 bases for J; bases not matched to a gene: 6. The germline V gene has CDR1 SEHNR and CDR2 FQNEAQ (reference sequence). CDR3: CASSRWDRLNTEAFF. CDR3 bases: TGTGCCAGCAGCCGGTGGGACAGACTGAACACTGAAGCTTTCTTT.

To note about this clonotype: At one of its ends the junction is not consistent with the germline gene, which may arise from a read error. The chain uses TRBV4-3 and TRBJ2-2; 10 bases match TRBD1. Germline V gives CDR1 LGHNA, CDR2 YSLEER. The CDR3 spans 16 residues. CDR3 residues: CASSHRQGAITGGLFF. The CDR3 DNA reads as TGCGCCAGCAGCCACCGACAGGGGGCGATTACCGGGGGGCTGTTTTTT.

The chain is built from TRBV19 and TRBJ1-5; 10 bases match TRBD1. J lost 5 bases, V lost 7 bases, and 2 bases had no gene match. CDR1 is LNHDA and CDR2 is SQIVND in the germline V gene (reference sequence). CDR3 length: 13 residues. CDR3 in DNA: TGTGCCAGTATGGGACAGGGGTATCAGCCCCAGCATTTT. Protein: CASMGQGYQPQHF.

The sample holds one count of this clonotype. V and J are TRBV4-3 and TRBJ2-3, with TRBD1 as a possible D gene (7 bases). The CDR3 totals 14 residues. V gave up 5 bases and J gave up 7 bases, with 16 bases separating them. The germline CDR1 and CDR2 sequences are LGHNA and YSLEER. The CDR3 region has the DNA TGCGCCAGCAGCTTGGAGGGGGCTACCCATACGCAGTATTTT. Protein product: CASSLEGATHTQYF.

This clonotype has more than one count but fewer than ten. This chain joins TRBV7-2 and TRBJ2-2, with D hard to call. This CDR3 contains 15 residues. Per the germline V gene, CDR1 is SGHTA and CDR2 is FQGNSA. The ends were cut back, 1 base at V and 3 bases at J, with 9 bases in the middle. CDR3: CASSLGRVDTGELFF. CDR3 coding DNA: TGTGCCAGCAGCTTAGGAAGGGTTGACACCGGGGAGCTGTTTTTT.

This clonotype appeared a few times. This chain links TRBV15 with TRBJ2-6; D might be TRBD2 (5 bases). The CDR3 loop spans 16 amino acids. The V end lost 5 bases, the J end lost 6 bases, and 17 bases lay between the germline ends. Germline CDR1 LNHNV, CDR2 YYDKDF (reference sequence). The CDR3 reads CATSPISSGSANVLTF. The DNA of the CDR3 is TGTGCCACCAGCCCGATAAGCTCGGGATCGGCCAACGTCCTGACTTTC.